This T cell receptor beta chain was recorded in a study of cytomegalovirus exposure and HLA in healthy donors. Study overall: Drawn from HLA-typed donors, approximately 85 million unique TCRs were held in an early data release.

Worth noting for this clone: Its target is unknown.

General observations from the study: Common viral pathogens were later found to be apparently linked to several of the most significant clusters. The authors listed 180 or so TCR beta chains as cytomegalovirus-associated.

The CDR3 runs 15 residues. Looked up from germline, CDR1 is SGHTA and CDR2 is FQGNSA. V dropped 5 bases and J dropped 4; count of bases not matched to a gene: 10. PCR used 60 Vbeta primers and 13 Jbeta primers. Some clones are missing from TCRdb's copy, which holds only in-frame ones; the method was immunoSEQ multiplex PCR. The sample has about 130,000 clones, around four fifths seen once; the top ten hold roughly 1.3%. The chain recombines TRBV7-2 with TRBJ1-2; 7 bases agree with TRBD1. The sequencing input was PBMCs. This clonotype was sampled from a middle-aged woman in good health and CMV-seronegative. In DNA, the CDR3 is TGTGCCAGCAGCCATCCAGGGGGGCGCGTCTATGGCTACACCTTC. Amino acids: CASSHPGGRVYGYTF.